This passage covers 5 T cell receptor beta chains from one sample sequenced in a study of blood T cell repertoires in COVID-19. The assay was immunoSEQ multiplex PCR, and TCRdb's table has in-frame clones only and misses some. The sample contains about 200,000 clones, approximately 86% of which appear only once. Sample: PBMCs or T cells enriched from blood (not recorded which). Receptors were obtained from a woman in her twenties or thirties who had been exposed to COVID-19.

The rearrangement links TRBV19 to TRBJ1-2; 11 bases map to TRBD1. The germline CDR1 and CDR2 sequences are LNHDA and SQIVND (reference sequence). The CDR3 is 14 amino acids. V gave up 5 bases and J gave up 5 bases; unmatched junction bases: 4. CDR3 protein: CASSPGQGVYGYTF. The CDR3 bases are TGTGCCAGTAGTCCGGGACAGGGGGTTTATGGCTACACCTTC. The full variable domain, with the rest looked up from reference TRBV19 and TRBJ1-2, is DGGITQSPKYLFRKEGQNVTLSCEQNLNHDAMYWYRQDPGQGLRLIYYSQIVNDFQKGDIAEGYSVSREKKESFPLTVTSAQKNPTAFYLCASSPGQGVYGYTFGSGTRLTVV.

The chain combines TRBV10-3 with TRBJ1-1; 7 nucleotides line up with TRBD1. The CDR3 is 19 residues long. Germline trimming cut 10 bases from V and 0 bases from J; bases unmatched to any gene: 23. Germline V lookup: CDR1 ENHRY, CDR2 SYGVKD. The CDR3 is CATQDLRSDRAGLNTEAFF. In DNA, the CDR3 is TGTGCCACCCAAGACCTCAGAAGTGACAGGGCGGGGCTGAACACTGAAGCTTTCTTT.

This clone occurred a few times. CDR3 region: CAWTAAHGTNEKLFF. The CDR3 region has the DNA TGTGCCTGGACCGCCGCCCACGGGACTAATGAAAAACTGTTTTTT. The rearrangement links TRBV30 to TRBJ1-4; unclear D gene. Germline V lookup: CDR1 GTSNPN, CDR2 SVGIG (reference sequence). The CDR3 loop spans 15 amino acids. V lost 4 bases and J lost 2, with 14 bases in between.

The gene calls are TRBV3-1 (or the pseudogene TRBV3-2) and TRBJ1-4; the match to TRBD1 covers 8 bases. Germline CDR1 and CDR2: LGHDT and YNNKEL (reference sequence). This CDR3 is 15 amino acids long. Losses at the gene ends were 4 bases for V and 4 bases for J; bases not matched to a gene: 5. The CDR3 reads CASSPGQDLNEKLFF. CDR3 DNA sequence: TGTGCCAGCAGCCCGGGACAGGATCTTAATGAAAAACTGTTTTTT.

The chain combines TRBV2 with TRBJ2-7; 9 nucleotides match TRBD1. Germline CDR1 SNHLY, CDR2 FYNNEI. The CDR3 has 15 amino acids. Trimming took 8 bases from V and 5 from J; bases not matched to a gene: 13. Here the CDR3 DNA reads TGTGCCAGCCTTTACGCCGGGACAGGGAGGGACGAGCAGTACTTC. Its protein is CASLYAGTGRDEQYF.